Sequencing of this T cell receptor beta chain was carried out in a study of identical twins. This clonotype has ten or more counts. TCRdb ran MiXCR on the 5' RACE reads and lists one entry per CDR3 protein. The sample lists approximately 890,000 distinct CDR3 sequences; roughly an eighth were seen once. Germline-derived CDR1 and CDR2 are MNHEY and SVGAGI. The CDR3 sequence is 11 residues long. Trimming shortened V by 4 bases and J by 14 bases, and 12 bases separated the two germline ends. This same sample was also taken into another study, of yellow fever vaccine responses in identical twins.

The sequence was obtained from a woman between 18 and 29 years old in good health. The specimen sequenced was PBMCs. J is TRBJ2-1 and V is TRBV6-5; a possible D gene is TRBD2 (5 bases). CDR3 protein: CASSFSDWEFF. CDR3 bases: TGTGCCAGCAGTTTTTCGGACTGGGAGTTCTTC.